What follows are 5 T cell receptor beta chains derived from one specimen sequenced in a study of T cells after posttransplantation cyclophosphamide. Using immunoSEQ multiplex PCR, the repertoire was profiled, and TCRdb retains in-frame clones only, with some absent. The sample carries about 52,000 clones, 90% to 95% recorded once. The sample comprised PBMCs. All receptors come from a young woman in good health and a related stem cell transplant donor.

The chain carries TRBV5-6 and TRBJ2-7, with 8 nucleotides matching TRBD2. The V gene end was trimmed by 10 bases and the J gene end by 4 bases; junction bases not matched to a gene: 10. The CDR3 runs to 13 residues. Germline loops: CDR1 SGHDT, CDR2 YYEEEE. In DNA form, the CDR3 reads TGTGCCGGGGCCCGAGCGGGGGTATACGAGCAGTACTTC. Translated: CAGARAGVYEQYF.

This clone has only one observation. The chain combines TRBV5-1 with TRBJ2-1; D might be TRBD1 (8 bases). Trimming left V 3 bases short and J 0 bases short, with 13 bases between. CDR3 length: 16 residues. Germline CDR1 is SGHRS and CDR2 is YFSETQ. The CDR3 nucleotides are TGCGCCAGCAGCTCAACAGGGGGGGACTCCTACAATGAGCAGTTCTTC. Translated, it gives CASSSTGGDSYNEQFF. Variable domain in full (rest from reference TRBV5-1 and TRBJ2-1): KAGVTQTPRYLIKTRGQQVTLSCSPISGHRSVSWYQQTPGQGLQFLFEYFSETQRNKGNFPGRFSGRQFSNSRSEMNVSTLELGDSALYLCASSSTGGDSYNEQFFGPGTRLTVL.

The V call is TRBV10-3, the J call TRBJ1-6; tentatively, D is TRBD1 (5 bases). Per the germline V gene, CDR1 is ENHRY and CDR2 is SYGVKD. Trimming left V 0 bases short and J 10 bases short, with 13 bases between. The CDR3 covers 15 residues. The CDR3 DNA sequence: TGTGCCATCAGTGAGTCGACAGAGATGGGATCACCCCTCCACTTT. Translated: CAISESTEMGSPLHF.

The CDR3 bases are TGTGCCAGCAGTGAATCCAACAGGGTGTCCTACGAGCAGTACTTC. This gives the protein CASSESNRVSYEQYF. The V gene is TRBV2, the J gene TRBJ2-7; tentative D call: TRBD1 (6 bases). V dropped 2 bases and J dropped 1 base, with 12 bases sitting between them. CDR1 SNHLY and CDR2 FYNNEI come from the germline V gene. This CDR3 has 15 amino acids.

This rearrangement joins TRBV7-3 to TRBJ2-1, with 8 bases matching TRBD2. The germline V gene encodes CDR1 SGHTA and CDR2 FQGTGA. The CDR3 has 16 amino acids. V dropped 2 bases and J dropped 8; count of bases not matched to a gene: 11. CDR3 sequence (DNA): TGTGCCAGCAGCTTAGGGTTCGCGGGGGGAACGGATGAGCAGTTCTTC. This codes for CASSLGFAGGTDEQFF.